This T cell receptor beta chain was retrieved from a study of blood T cell repertoires in COVID-19. At the level of the study: In each case, the material was cDNA or gDNA derived from T cells, B-cell-depleted T cells, or PBMCs.

Only one count was recorded for this clone. The ends were cut back, 3 bases at V and 2 bases at J, with 9 bases in the middle. CDR1 is SQVTM, CDR2 ANQGSEA, per germline. There are 13 residues in the CDR3. Assignment of participants to cohorts was predicated upon participant-reported clinical history. Measured with immunoSEQ multiplex PCR; TCRdb has only the in-frame clones, and not every one. The sample records under 200,000 clones, 65% to 85% being singletons. The source of this sequence is a woman aged 45-60 years in a cohort exposed to, infected with or recovered from COVID-19 (not recorded which). What was sequenced was PBMCs or T cells enriched from blood (not recorded which). The chain links TRBV29-1 to TRBJ2-3, with D maybe TRBD2 (6 bases). The CDR3 bases are TGCAGCGTTGATAGCGGAAACACAGATACGCAGTATTTT. Translated: CSVDSGNTDTQYF.